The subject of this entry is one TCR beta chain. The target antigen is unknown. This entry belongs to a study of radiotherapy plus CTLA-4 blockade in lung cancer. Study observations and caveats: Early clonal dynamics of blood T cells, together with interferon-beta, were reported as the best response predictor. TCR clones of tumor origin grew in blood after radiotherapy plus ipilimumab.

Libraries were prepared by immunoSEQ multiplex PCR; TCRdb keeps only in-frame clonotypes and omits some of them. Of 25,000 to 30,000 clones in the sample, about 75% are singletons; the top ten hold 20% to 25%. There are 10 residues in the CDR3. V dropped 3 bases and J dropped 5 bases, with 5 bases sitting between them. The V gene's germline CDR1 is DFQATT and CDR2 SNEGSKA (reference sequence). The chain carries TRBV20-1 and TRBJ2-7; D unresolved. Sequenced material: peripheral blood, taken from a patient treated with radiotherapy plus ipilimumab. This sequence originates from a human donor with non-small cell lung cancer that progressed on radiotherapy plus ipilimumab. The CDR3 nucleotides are TGCAGTGCTAGTATCAACGAGCAGTACTTC. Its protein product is CSASINEQYF.